Shown below are 23 T cell receptor beta chains from a single sample sequenced in a study of blood T cell repertoires in COVID-19. The assay was immunoSEQ multiplex PCR, and TCRdb's table has in-frame clones only and misses some. The sample holds tens of thousands of clones, 75% to 85% seen once. Source material: peripheral blood. The origin of the receptors is a woman in her 70s with acute or convalescent COVID-19.

This sequence joins TRBV6-5 and TRBJ2-5, with a weak D call TRBD1 (6 bases). The CDR3 loop spans 13 amino acids. CDR1 is MNHEY, CDR2 SVGAGI, per germline. The V and J ends lost 6 bases and 2 bases respectively, with 10 bases between them. For the CDR3, the DNA is TGTGCCAGCAGCCAGGGGCTTCAAGAGACCCAGTACTTC. Translation gives CASSQGLQETQYF.

V and J are TRBV18 and TRBJ2-1; 7 bases agree with TRBD2. CDR1 and CDR2 from the germline V gene are KGHSH and LQKENI. V was clipped by 8 bases and J by 4 bases; unmatched bases: 17. CDR3 length equals 17 residues. CDR3 loop: CASRRGAGTSGYNEQFF. CDR3 bases: TGTGCCAGCAGACGGGGAGCGGGGACCTCGGGGTACAATGAGCAGTTCTTC.

The chain uses TRBV7-2 and TRBJ2-7, with 9 positions matching TRBD1. V lost 5 bases and J lost 4; bases outside the gene matches: 9. Germline V gene sequence: CDR1 SGHTA, CDR2 FQGNSA. CDR3 size: 15 residues. CDR3 nucleotides: TGTGCCAGCAGCAAAGAACAGGGGGCGCGGTACGAGCAGTACTTC. Translated: CASSKEQGARYEQYF.

The chain recombines TRBV5-6 with TRBJ1-1, with unresolved D. The germline V and J ends were trimmed by 1 base and 10 bases, with 11 bases remaining between them. Germline V gene sequence: CDR1 SGHDT, CDR2 YYEEEE. The CDR3 has 12 residues. CDR3 residues: CASSLNPEGAFF. CDR3 DNA sequence: TGTGCCAGCAGCTTGAATCCCGAGGGAGCTTTCTTT.

This chain joins TRBV29-1 and TRBJ1-1; 7 bases are shared with TRBD1. V gave up 7 bases and J gave up 1 base; unmatched junction bases: 0. The germline gives CDR1 SQVTM, CDR2 ANQGSEA. There are 11 residues in the CDR3. This chain's CDR3 is CSGQGNTEAFF. For the CDR3, the DNA is TGCAGCGGACAGGGGAACACTGAAGCTTTCTTT. The entire variable domain, with the rest obtained from reference TRBV29-1 and TRBJ1-1, is as follows: SAVISQKPSRDICQRGTSLTIQCQVDSQVTMMFWYRQQPGQSLTLIATANQGSEATYESGFVIDKFPISRPNLTFSTLTVSNMSPEDSSIYLCSGQGNTEAFFGQGTRLTVV.

The rearrangement joins TRBV4-1 to TRBJ2-7, with 11 bases identical to TRBD2. The CDR3 totals 17 residues. V shed 3 bases and J 1 base; nucleotides not matched to a gene: 8. The germline CDR1 and CDR2 sequences are MGHRA and YSYEKL. The CDR3 spells CASSQNSGTSGSYEQYF. The CDR3 DNA sequence: TGCGCCAGCAGCCAGAACTCCGGGACTAGCGGTTCCTACGAGCAGTACTTC.

This sequence joins TRBV7-7 and TRBJ2-5; TRBD2 matches at 15 bases. The CDR3 consists of 16 residues. Germline lookup yields CDR1 SSHAT and CDR2 FNYEAQ (reference sequence). V was pared by 5 bases and J by 3 bases, with 4 bases of the junction left unmatched. The CDR3 sequence: CASSRTSGGAEETQYF. For the CDR3, the DNA is TGTGCCAGCAGCCGGACTAGCGGGGGGGCCGAAGAGACCCAGTACTTC.

The chain combines TRBV5-4 with TRBJ2-2; 8 bases align to TRBD1. CDR3 size: 15 residues. Trimming at V came to 4 bases and at J to 2 bases, leaving 4 bases not matched to a gene. Germline CDR1 and CDR2: SGHNT and YYREEE (reference sequence). This CDR3 is CASSGGQDNTGELFF. The CDR3 DNA reads TGTGCCAGCAGCGGGGGACAGGACAACACCGGGGAGCTGTTTTTT.

This chain links TRBV5-5 with TRBJ2-5; the D gene is possibly TRBD1 (6 bases). CDR1 and CDR2 from the germline V gene are SGHKS and YYEKEE (reference sequence). Between the trimmed V and J ends, which lost 3 bases and 3 bases, there was a span of 12 bases. The CDR3 contains 14 residues. The CDR3 sequence is CASSSLKGEETQYF. CDR3 in DNA: TGTGCCAGCAGCTCCCTTAAGGGGGAAGAGACCCAGTACTTC.

The chain carries TRBV14 and TRBJ1-2; weak D call: TRBD1 (6 bases). The germline V gene has CDR1 SGHDN and CDR2 FVKESK. V gave up 0 bases and J gave up 5 bases, with 16 bases separating them. The CDR3 has 16 amino acids. This chain's CDR3 is CASSQDEQGKGYGYTF. CDR3 DNA: TGTGCCAGCAGCCAAGACGAACAGGGAAAGGGATATGGCTACACCTTC.

A few counts support this clone. The chain combines TRBV6-6 with TRBJ1-6, with a tentative D call TRBD1 (5 bases). Trimming pared 3 bases from V and 7 bases from J, leaving 10 bases between. Germline V gene data show CDR1 as MNHNY and CDR2 as SVGAGI (reference sequence). The CDR3 has 14 residues. The CDR3 region is CASSYRGLNSPLHF. The CDR3 DNA sequence: TGTGCCAGCAGTTATAGGGGACTAAATTCACCCCTCCACTTT.

The V gene is TRBV7-2, the J gene TRBJ1-2; 7 bases agree with TRBD1. V was pared by 10 bases and J by 2 bases, with 13 bases of the junction left unmatched. The germline V gene has CDR1 SGHTA and CDR2 FQGNSA. This CDR3 spans 15 amino acids. CDR3 region: CAIGLAPTGNYGYTF. The CDR3 nucleotides are TGTGCCATAGGGTTGGCGCCGACAGGGAACTATGGCTACACCTTC.

The chain combines TRBV19 with TRBJ1-1; 7 nucleotides agree with TRBD1. J gave up 8 bases and V 4 bases, and 7 bases lay outside the gene matches. CDR3 length: 13 residues. Germline assignment: CDR1 LNHDA and CDR2 SQIVND (reference sequence). The CDR3 DNA follows: TGTGCCAGTAGTACCCGACAGGGAAAGGAAGCTTTCTTT. Translating it yields CASSTRQGKEAFF.

The chain has TRBV6-5 and TRBJ2-3, with TRBD2 matching over 8 bases. The germline gives CDR1 MNHEY, CDR2 SVGAGI. The CDR3 loop spans 15 amino acids. V lost 7 bases, J lost 2 bases, and 8 bases stayed unmatched. Here the CDR3 DNA reads TGTGCCAGCACCGAACTAGCGGTAAACACAGATACGCAGTATTTT. It codes for CASTELAVNTDTQYF.

This clone came up a few times. The V call is TRBV2, the J call TRBJ2-2, with D perhaps matching TRBD1 (6 bases). The V gene's germline CDR1 is SNHLY and CDR2 FYNNEI. Trimming took 7 bases from V and 0 from J, leaving 15 bases between them. The CDR3 covers 16 residues. The CDR3 DNA follows: TGTGCCAGCACGGCCCCCGGGACAACGAACACCGGGGAGCTGTTTTTT. Translation: CASTAPGTTNTGELFF.

The V and J genes are TRBV27 and TRBJ1-4; TRBD1 might be the D (6 bases). Trimming pared 5 bases from V and 8 bases from J, leaving 24 bases between. The CDR3 covers 17 residues. Germline V gene lookup returns CDR1 MNHEY and CDR2 SMNVEV (reference sequence). The CDR3 DNA is TGTGCCAGCAGTAATCACAGGGTTGGCCCTGGGGGCGAAAAACTGTTTTTT. Encoded protein: CASSNHRVGPGGEKLFF.

The gene calls are TRBV7-9 and TRBJ1-3; D may be TRBD1 (5 bases). In germline, CDR1 is SEHNR, CDR2 FQNEAQ (reference sequence). V was trimmed by 3 bases and J by 2 bases, leaving 14 bases between them. This CDR3 has 16 residues. DNA for the CDR3: TGTGCCAGCAGCTTTCCAAACAGGAAGCCTGGAAACACCATATATTTT. Translation gives CASSFPNRKPGNTIYF.

The chain has TRBV10-3 and TRBJ2-1; 8 bases map to TRBD2. With 7 bases clipped from V and 6 bases from J, the junction kept 8 bases outside the gene matches. The V gene's germline CDR1 is ENHRY and CDR2 SYGVKD. CDR3 length: 14 amino acids. The CDR3 DNA reads as TGTGCCATCAAAACTAGCGGAGGGGGCAATGAGCAGTTCTTC. Translated: CAIKTSGGGNEQFF.

This clone was seen a handful of times. The chain combines TRBV7-9 with TRBJ2-1; no clear D gene. V was trimmed by 5 bases and J by 7 bases, leaving 15 bases between them. The V gene's germline CDR1 is SEHNR and CDR2 FQNEAQ (reference sequence). The CDR3 totals 14 residues. The CDR3 loop reads CASSPPVGWNEQFF. In DNA, the CDR3 is TGTGCCAGCAGCCCCCCCGTCGGGTGGAATGAGCAGTTCTTC.

The table lists this clone with a few counts. This chain uses TRBV28 with TRBJ1-2; 7 nucleotides line up with TRBD1. This CDR3 is built from 13 residues. CDR1 is MDHEN, CDR2 SYDVKM, per germline. V was pared by 6 bases and J by 4 bases, with 5 bases of the junction left unmatched. CDR3 sequence reads: CASSSGQVYGYTF. The CDR3 bases are TGTGCCAGCAGCTCCGGACAGGTCTATGGCTACACCTTC.

The J gene is TRBJ2-7, the V gene TRBV2; TRBD2 matches 9 bases. Trimming removed 9 bases from V and 4 bases from J; junction bases left unmatched: 1. The CDR3 is made up of 11 amino acids. Looked up from germline, CDR1 is SNHLY and CDR2 is FYNNEI. The CDR3 DNA reads as TGTGCCAGTAGCGGGAGTTACGAGCAGTACTTC. Its protein product is CASSGSYEQYF.

CDR3 protein: CASSVVLQGAHYGYTF. Written as DNA, the CDR3 is TGTGCCAGCAGCGTAGTATTACAGGGGGCCCACTATGGCTACACCTTC. The chain uses TRBV9 and TRBJ1-2; 9 bases match TRBD1. V dropped 0 bases and J dropped 3; count of bases not matched to a gene: 6. This CDR3 has 16 amino acids. CDR1 is SGDLS and CDR2 is YYNGEE in the germline V gene.

This clone was observed once. The rearrangement links TRBV18 to TRBJ2-4; TRBD1 matches at 8 bases. Germline CDR1 and CDR2: KGHSH and LQKENI. The V segment lost 2 bases and the J segment 9 bases; nucleotides outside the gene matches: 9. The CDR3 is 15 residues long. The CDR3 coding sequence is TGTGCCAGCTCACCAGACAGGGGAGGTTGGAGCATTCAGTACTTC. Protein: CASSPDRGGWSIQYF.